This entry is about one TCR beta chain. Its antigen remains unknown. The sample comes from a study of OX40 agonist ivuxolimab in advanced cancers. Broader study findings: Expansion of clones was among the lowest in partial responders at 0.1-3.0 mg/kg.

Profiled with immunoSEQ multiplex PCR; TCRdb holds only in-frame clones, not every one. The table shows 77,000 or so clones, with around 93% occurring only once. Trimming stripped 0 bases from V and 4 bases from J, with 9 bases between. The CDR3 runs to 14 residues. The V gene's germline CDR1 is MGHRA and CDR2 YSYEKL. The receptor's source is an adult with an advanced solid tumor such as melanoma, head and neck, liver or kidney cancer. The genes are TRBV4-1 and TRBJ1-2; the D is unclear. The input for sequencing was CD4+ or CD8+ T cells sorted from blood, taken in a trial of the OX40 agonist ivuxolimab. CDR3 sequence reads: CASSQDPGFYGYTF. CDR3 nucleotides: TGCGCCAGCAGCCAAGATCCTGGTTTCTATGGCTACACCTTC.